The clone carrying this T cell receptor (beta chain) was detected a few times. Its ends do not fully match the called genes, so a read error is possible. This specimen belongs to a study of blood T cell repertoires in COVID-19. Repertoires were generated with immunoSEQ multiplex PCR, while TCRdb's copy carries only in-frame clones and drops some. The data hold about 180,000 clones, with 83% observed a single time. CDR3 length: 12 amino acids. Germline V lookup: CDR1 MNHEY, CDR2 SMNVEV (reference sequence). The clonotype originates from a human donor in a cohort sampled during active COVID-19. V and J are TRBV27 and TRBJ1-2; maybe TRBD1 (6 bases). Sequencing was performed on peripheral blood. CDR3 sequence (DNA): TGTGCCAGCAGTCCGTCCAAGGGCAGGGGAGTCTTC. It encodes CASSPSKGRGVF.